The present T cell receptor (beta chain) was sequenced within a study of STAT5B mutations in CD4+ large granular lymphocyte leukemia. The study, taken as a whole, reports: Without putative leukemic clones, patient CD4-sorted repertoires remained more clonal than healthy CD4+ repertoires. Without HLA matching, higher CD4+ than CD8+ T-LGLL clonality could reflect small sample size.

V trimming: 2 bases; J trimming: 4 bases; junction bases outside the gene matches: 14. CDR1 SEHNR and CDR2 FQNEAQ come from the germline V gene (reference sequence). The CDR3 spans 18 residues. On this clone itself: Its antigen is unknown.

The survey-level immunoSEQ assay was used. Produced via immunoSEQ multiplex PCR; TCRdb's table is partial and in-frame only. The table has 35,000 to 40,000 clones, about 81% seen once. The chain joins TRBV7-9 to TRBJ2-1, with 7 bases fitting TRBD2. The sequenced material came from CD4+ T cells from blood buffy coats. The sequence was obtained from a human donor in good health. The CDR3 sequence: CASSLIPVLGGSYNEQFF. As DNA, the CDR3 is TGTGCCAGCAGCTTAATACCAGTATTGGGCGGGAGTTACAATGAGCAGTTCTTC.